This T cell receptor beta chain was profiled in a study of OX40 agonist ivuxolimab in advanced cancers. General study points: Compared with CD4+, CD8+ T cells on average had more expanded clones. The study observed clonal expansion of CD4+ and CD8+ blood T cells by week 6 at 0.1 to 3.0 mg/kg. Antigen specificity was not determined for the expanded peripheral T cells.

This clone was recorded a few times. Its target is not known. Samples of blood were obtained at baseline, on cycle 4 day 1, and on cycle 7 day 1. The repertoire was sequenced with immunoSEQ multiplex PCR; TCRdb's copy has only in-frame clones and lacks some. This table has approximately 12,000 clones, roughly 80% appearing once. The source material was CD4+ or CD8+ T cells sorted from blood, sampled in a trial of the OX40 agonist ivuxolimab. This TCR derives from an adult with an advanced solid tumor such as melanoma, head and neck, liver or kidney cancer.

The chain's CDR3 is CASSLRAGNYEQYF. The CDR3 region has the DNA TGCGCCAGCAGCTTGAGGGCGGGAAACTACGAGCAGTACTTC. The V gene is TRBV5-1, the J gene TRBJ2-7; weak D call: TRBD2 (6 bases). From germline, CDR1 is SGHRS and CDR2 YFSETQ. The V end was cut by 1 base, the J end by 3 bases, with 11 bases between. The CDR3 spans 14 residues.